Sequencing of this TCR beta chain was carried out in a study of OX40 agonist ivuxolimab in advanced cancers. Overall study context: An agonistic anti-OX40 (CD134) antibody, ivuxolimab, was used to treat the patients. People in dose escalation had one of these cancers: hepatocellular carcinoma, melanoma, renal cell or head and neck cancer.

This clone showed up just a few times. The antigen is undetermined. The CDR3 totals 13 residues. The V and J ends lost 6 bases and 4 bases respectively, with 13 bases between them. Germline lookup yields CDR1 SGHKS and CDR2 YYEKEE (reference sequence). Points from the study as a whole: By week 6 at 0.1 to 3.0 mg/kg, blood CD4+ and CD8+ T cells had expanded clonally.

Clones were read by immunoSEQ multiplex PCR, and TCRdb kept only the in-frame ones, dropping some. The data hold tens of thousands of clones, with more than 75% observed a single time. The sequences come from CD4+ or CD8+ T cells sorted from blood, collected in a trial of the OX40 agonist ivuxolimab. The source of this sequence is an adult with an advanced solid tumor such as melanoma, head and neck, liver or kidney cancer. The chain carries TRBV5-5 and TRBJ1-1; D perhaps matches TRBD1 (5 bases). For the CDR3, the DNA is TGTGCCAGCACCAGTCAGGGTGGCACTGAAGCTTTCTTT. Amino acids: CASTSQGGTEAFF.